The clone carrying this T cell receptor beta chain was recorded once. Sequencing was performed with immunoSEQ multiplex PCR; in TCRdb, only in-frame clones are kept and a portion is missing. The table records about 23,000 clones, around 47% of them present only once. Responders that carried the CFSE label, approximately 200,000 of them, were plated with approximately 200,000 irradiated, violet-dye-labeled stimulator cells. CD3+CD4+ and CD3+CD8+ responders that were proliferating and CFSE-low were sorted post-reaction. The V and J ends lost 3 bases and 2 bases respectively, with 8 bases between them. Germline V gene data show CDR1 as MNHGY and CDR2 as SVAAGI. This CDR3 is 13 amino acids long. This specimen belongs to a study of graft-versus-host responses after intestinal transplantation. Study as a whole: Each transplant was multivisceral, liver-intestinal, or isolated intestinal. Every transplant recipient was induced with anti-thymocyte globulin, then maintained on tacrolimus and steroids for about three years.

The receptor was derived from a human patient who was an organ donor for intestinal transplantation. Sequences were derived from alloreactive CD8+ T cells from a mixed lymphocyte reaction culture, sampled before transplantation. The subset: CFSE-low proliferating T cells sorted from roughly six-day pre-transplant mixed lymphocyte reaction (GvH or HvG direction). The rearrangement links TRBV6-9 to TRBJ2-7; D is unclear. The CDR3 bases are TGTGCCAGCAGTTACAGCGATACCTACGAGCAGTACTTC. It yields the protein CASSYSDTYEQYF.